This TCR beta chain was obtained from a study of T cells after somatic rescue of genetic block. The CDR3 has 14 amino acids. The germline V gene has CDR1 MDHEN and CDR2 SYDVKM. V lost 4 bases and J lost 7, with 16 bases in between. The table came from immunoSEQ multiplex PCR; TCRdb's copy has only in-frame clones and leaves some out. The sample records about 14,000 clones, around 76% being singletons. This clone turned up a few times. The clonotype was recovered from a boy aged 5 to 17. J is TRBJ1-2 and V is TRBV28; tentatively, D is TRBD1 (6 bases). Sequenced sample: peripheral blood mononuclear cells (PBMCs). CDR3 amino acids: CASSSTYGQLGYTF. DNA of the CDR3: TGTGCCAGCAGTTCCACCTACGGACAGCTTGGCTACACCTTC.